Sequencing of this T cell receptor (beta chain) was carried out in a study of shared clonotypes between healthy human individuals. V lost 4 bases, J lost 7 bases, and 8 bases stayed unmatched. CDR3 size: 15 residues. Germline V CDR1 and CDR2: LNHDA, SQIVND (reference sequence). CD45RO-negative, CCR7-positively selected cells formed the naive CD8 fraction, excluding terminally differentiated effector memory CD45RA+ cells. Adults of Caucasian background living in Nashville, Tennessee made up all donors. Clones were read by immunoSEQ multiplex PCR, and TCRdb kept only the in-frame ones, dropping some. The sample shows about 820,000 clones, 85% to 95% of them seen only once.

The clonotype comes from a man aged 30 to 39 in good health. V and J are TRBV19 and TRBJ2-7, with 12 bases matching TRBD1. The sequenced sample consisted of naive CD8+ T cells sorted from blood. In DNA form, the CDR3 reads TGTGCCAGTAGTACACCGGGACAGGGGGCTAGGGAGCAGTACTTC. It translates to CASSTPGQGAREQYF.